What follows describes a single T cell receptor beta chain. The data stem from a study of T cell responses to AZD1222 COVID-19 vaccine. V gave up 4 bases and J gave up 2 bases; unmatched junction bases: 14. There are 19 residues in the CDR3. Germline-derived CDR1 and CDR2 are MDHEN and SYDVKM. TCRdb's table, derived via immunoSEQ multiplex PCR, lists solely in-frame clones and lacks some. The sample has about 190,000 clones, approximately 91% seen once. The chain links TRBV28 to TRBJ1-5, with TRBD1 matching over 10 bases. The source is an adult in good health. The sequences come from peripheral blood, collected on day 0 of AZD1222 vaccination. CDR3: CASSSAGQGEWAGNQPQHF. DNA of the CDR3: TGTGCCAGCAGTTCCGCCGGACAGGGGGAATGGGCTGGCAATCAGCCCCAGCATTTT. The whole variable domain, remainder taken from reference TRBV28 and TRBJ1-5, is DVKVTQSSRYLVKRTGEKVFLECVQDMDHENMFWYRQDPGLGLRLIYFSYDVKMKEKGDIPEGYSVSREKKERFSLILESASTNQTSMYLCASSSAGQGEWAGNQPQHFGDGTRLSIL.